The 12 T cell receptor beta chains presented below share a single source sample, sequenced in a study of blood T cell repertoires in COVID-19. Profiling relied on immunoSEQ multiplex PCR, and the TCRdb table lists in-frame clones only, not all of them. The sample has 93,000 or so clones, 89% seen once. The sequencing sample was made of peripheral blood. Every receptor here comes from a woman older than 75 in a cohort sampled during active COVID-19.

The count of this clone is one. The chain links TRBV30 to TRBJ2-2; D is uncertain. CDR1 and CDR2 (germline): GTSNPN, SVGIG (reference sequence). The CDR3 has 11 residues. The DNA for the CDR3 is TGTGCACAACAGAATACCGGGGAGCTGTTTTTT. Amino acid sequence: CAQQNTGELFF.

The chain combines TRBV5-4 with TRBJ1-1; no firm D call. Trimming shortened V by 0 bases and J by 5 bases, and 5 bases separated the two germline ends. Germline CDR1 is SGHNT and CDR2 is YYREEE (reference sequence). The CDR3 contains 12 residues. DNA of the CDR3: TGTGCCAGCAGCTTGGCGGAGACTGAAGCTTTCTTT. Protein product: CASSLAETEAFF.

This chain connects TRBV10-2 to TRBJ1-1; 7 positions agree with TRBD1. The CDR3 has 13 residues. V lost 6 bases, J lost 4 bases, and 5 bases stayed unmatched. Germline V lookup: CDR1 WSHSY, CDR2 SAAADI. The CDR3 DNA reads TGCGCCAGCAGAAACAGGGGTGTCACTGAAGCTTTCTTT. This translates into CASRNRGVTEAFF.

The rearrangement uses TRBV12-3 or TRBV12-4 and TRBJ1-1, with a possible D match to TRBD1 (5 bases). Deletions cut 5 bases from V and 8 bases from J, with 9 bases between. CDR3 length equals 11 residues. The CDR3 DNA follows: TGTGCCAGCAGTCGTAACAGGGAAGCTTTCTTT. This translates into CASSRNREAFF.

The chain carries TRBV6-6 and TRBJ2-3, with D perhaps TRBD1 (5 bases). V shed 2 bases and J shed 0 bases, with 9 bases lying between them. The CDR3 is made up of 15 amino acids. Germline V gene lookup returns CDR1 MNHNY and CDR2 SVGAGI (reference sequence). The CDR3 nucleotides are TGTGCCAGCAGTTACCTAGGACAAAGCACAGATACGCAGTATTTT. This codes for CASSYLGQSTDTQYF.

The CDR3 nucleotides read TGTGCCAGCAGTAGCCTGGGACTGGCTGAGGCGGATACGCAGTATTTT. Translation: CASSSLGLAEADTQYF. This chain connects TRBV2 to TRBJ2-3, with D perhaps matching TRBD2 (6 bases). Between the trimmed V and J ends, which lost 5 bases and 6 bases, there was a span of 21 bases. This CDR3 spans 16 amino acids. Germline lookup yields CDR1 SNHLY and CDR2 FYNNEI.

The rearrangement joins TRBV10-3 to TRBJ2-7; D is uncertain. The CDR3 length is 15 residues. In germline, CDR1 is ENHRY, CDR2 SYGVKD. V dropped 3 bases and J dropped 0 bases, with 12 bases sitting between them. The CDR3 DNA is TGTGCCATCAGTGAACCGAGGTTTGGCTCCTACGAGCAGTACTTC. It encodes CAISEPRFGSYEQYF.

The V call is TRBV6-1, the J call TRBJ1-2; D unresolved. The germline V gene encodes CDR1 MNHNS and CDR2 SASEGT. Deletions cut 0 bases from V and 8 bases from J, with 10 bases between. The CDR3 is made up of 13 amino acids. CDR3: CASSEAVALGYTF. DNA for the CDR3: TGTGCCAGCAGTGAAGCGGTAGCCCTAGGCTACACCTTC.

V gene TRBV18 combines with J gene TRBJ1-2; 8 bases map to TRBD1. Germline V gene data show CDR1 as KGHSH and CDR2 as LQKENI. V was clipped by 1 base and J by 8 bases; unmatched bases: 9. The CDR3 extends over 15 amino acids. The CDR3: CASSPRLTGEVGYTF. CDR3 DNA sequence: TGTGCCAGCTCACCACGTCTGACAGGGGAAGTCGGCTACACCTTC.

The gene calls are TRBV3-1 (or the pseudogene TRBV3-2) and TRBJ1-2, with 7 nucleotides matching TRBD1. Germline CDR1 LGHDT, CDR2 YNNKEL (reference sequence). Unmatched junction bases numbered 5, after V lost 4 bases and J lost 0 bases. This CDR3 has 15 residues. CDR3 DNA: TGTGCCAGCAGCCCCGGACAGGCTGCTAACTATGGCTACACCTTC. This sequence encodes CASSPGQAANYGYTF.

This sequence joins TRBV30 and TRBJ2-7; tentatively, D is TRBD2 (6 bases). Germline CDR1 is GTSNPN and CDR2 is SVGIG (reference sequence). The V gene lost 6 bases and the J gene lost 1 base, with 10 bases spanning the gap. The CDR3 is 12 residues long. CDR3 residues: CACMRGSYEQYF. The DNA of the CDR3 is TGTGCCTGTATGCGGGGATCCTACGAGCAGTACTTC.

This rearrangement joins TRBV29-1 to TRBJ1-1; no definite D call. Trimming pared 0 bases from V and 1 base from J, leaving 12 bases between. This CDR3 is 15 amino acids long. CDR1 and CDR2 from the germline V gene are SQVTM and ANQGSEA. The CDR3 region has the DNA TGCAGCGTTGAAGATGGCCTCTTACGGAACACTGAAGCTTTCTTT. Translating gives CSVEDGLLRNTEAFF.